Presented here are 6 T cell receptor beta chains from one specimen sequenced in a study of post-analysis software for immune sequencing data. Study conclusions and caveats: Patients had higher frequencies than controls of five TRBV segments, including TRBV5-6, TRBV5-1 and TRBV20-1.

The TCR beta cDNA libraries contained unique molecular identifiers. Via MiXCR, TCRdb re-called the PCR reads, giving one row per CDR3 protein. This sample has fewer than 850,000 distinct CDR3 sequences; 25% to 30% occur once, and the top ten carry approximately 0.55%. The antigens of these receptors remain unknown. Sequencing was carried out using blood. Receptors originate from a girl aged 10-17 years with multiple sclerosis.

V is TRBV7-2 and J is TRBJ2-5; 7 bases match TRBD2. The V segment lost 1 base and the J segment 2 bases; nucleotides outside the gene matches: 7. There are 16 residues in the CDR3. Germline CDR1 and CDR2: SGHTA and FQGNSA. The CDR3 protein is CASSLGRAGTQETQYF. CDR3 DNA: TGTGCCAGCAGCTTAGGGAGAGCGGGAACACAAGAGACCCAGTACTTC.

In this sample, this clonotype turned up many times. The V and J genes are TRBV29-1 and TRBJ2-5; no firm D call. Germline V CDR1 and CDR2: SQVTM, ANQGSEA. V lost 3 bases to trimming and J lost 0 bases, with 8 bases between them. This CDR3 comprises 13 residues. The CDR3 here is CSVDLAYQETQYF. In DNA form, the CDR3 reads TGCAGCGTTGACTTGGCGTACCAAGAGACCCAGTACTTC.

This clonotype was counted ten times or more. The chain recombines TRBV29-1 with TRBJ2-5, with 7 bases lining up with TRBD1. Germline CDR1 SQVTM, CDR2 ANQGSEA. The CDR3 loop spans 12 amino acids. J lost 4 bases, V lost 3 bases, and 2 bases had no gene match. The CDR3 is CSVDRQGETQYF. CDR3 coding DNA: TGCAGCGTTGACAGACAGGGAGAGACCCAGTACTTC.

Only one count was recorded for this clonotype. This chain joins TRBV9 and TRBJ1-2; 9 nucleotides align to TRBD1. The CDR3 sequence is 14 residues long. Germline-derived CDR1 and CDR2 are SGDLS and YYNGEE. J gave up 7 bases and V 3 bases, and 7 bases lay outside the gene matches. The CDR3 nucleotides are TGTGCCAGCAGCGGCAGACAGGGGGAGGCTGGCTACACCTTC. This encodes CASSGRQGEAGYTF.

This clonotype came up a few times. This chain joins TRBV3-1 and TRBJ1-5, with D possibly TRBD1 on 5 matching bases. V lost 3 bases and J lost 0, with 9 bases in between. The CDR3 runs 15 residues. Germline V gene sequence: CDR1 LGHDT, CDR2 YNNKEL (reference sequence). The CDR3 region is CASSQGENSNQPQHF. The CDR3 nucleotides are TGTGCCAGCAGCCAGGGGGAAAATAGCAATCAGCCCCAGCATTTT.

This rearrangement joins TRBV6-5 to TRBJ2-5; TRBD2 agrees at 11 bases. This CDR3 spans 15 amino acids. Germline V CDR1 and CDR2: MNHEY, SVGAGI. V trimming: 5 bases; J trimming: 2 bases; junction bases outside the gene matches: 4. The CDR3 protein is CASSHLAGGQETQYF. Here the CDR3 DNA reads TGTGCCAGCAGTCACTTAGCGGGGGGGCAAGAGACCCAGTACTTC.